A single T cell receptor beta chain is shown here with its context. The data belong to a study of T cell changes during pregnancy in multiple sclerosis. Here immunoSEQ multiplex PCR was the method, and the copy in TCRdb shows in-frame clones only, minus some. The sample has 33,000 or so clones; almost 95% are singletons. Germline CDR1 and CDR2: MNHEY and SVGAGI. Trimming took off 3 bases at V and 10 bases at J, with 15 bases between the two ends. The CDR3 contains 14 residues. The sample in question was CD4+ T cells from peripheral blood mononuclear cells, obtained in the third trimester of pregnancy. The rearrangement joins TRBV6-5 to TRBJ1-4; D not resolved. The receptor comes from a female donor in good health, enrolled as a control in a pregnancy study. CDR3 sequence: CASSYSGPGGKLFF. For the CDR3, the DNA is TGTGCCAGCAGTTATTCTGGGCCGGGAGGAAAACTGTTTTTT.